The clone carrying this TCR beta chain occurred once. The data stem from a study of blood T cell repertoires in COVID-19. For the study at large: Sources were T cells, B-cell-depleted T cells, or PBMCs; the material itself was cDNA or gDNA.

Deletions cut 5 bases from V and 0 bases from J, with 15 bases between. This CDR3 is 16 amino acids long. Germline V gene data show CDR1 as SGHRS and CDR2 as YFSETQ. Per the original methods: Amplification with reference gene primers provided the estimates of nucleated cell counts. The repertoire was sequenced with immunoSEQ multiplex PCR; TCRdb's copy has only in-frame clones and lacks some. The V and J calls and clone size come from that table; D and trimming were worked out from the DNA. The table has roughly 250,000 clones, approximately 80% seen once. The sequenced sample consisted of peripheral blood. V is TRBV5-1 and J is TRBJ2-1; TRBD1 might be the D (5 bases). The TCR was taken from a woman aged 55-70 years with active or convalescent COVID-19. The CDR3 reads CASSHFDRSSYNEQFF. The CDR3, as DNA: TGCGCCAGCAGTCATTTCGACAGAAGCTCCTACAATGAGCAGTTCTTC.